The T cell receptor beta chain under discussion was sequenced for a study of a mutant IDH1 vaccine in newly diagnosed glioma. Study-level information: Among treated patients, about 60% were male and approximately 40% female, and mean age was approximately 40 years. The therapy given earlier, which was standard therapy, consisted of radiotherapy, temozolomide, or both, and most of the patients received both.

Findings and limits, study-wide: Any relationship between pseudoprogression and changes in top peripheral T cell clonotypes seemed absent.

The protocol was immunoSEQ multiplex PCR, while the TCRdb copy is restricted to in-frame clones and leaves out a portion. The sample includes 85,000 to 100,000 clones, about 82% of them seen just once. A note on this clone: Its antigen is unidentified.

V shed 4 bases and J shed 2 bases, with 9 bases lying between them. The CDR3 length is 12 residues. The germline CDR1 and CDR2 sequences are SQVTM and ANQGSEA. As to time point: baseline, week 1 (first vaccination visit). As for treatment: pre-vaccination baseline after standard-of-care therapy. New IDH1-mutant, ATRX-lost WHO grade 3 or 4 astrocytomas occurred in donors. The TCR originated in a man in his forties or fifties with glioma. Sample: PBMCs, taken from a glioma patient treated with radiotherapy, temozolomide or both. V and J are TRBV29-1 and TRBJ2-7; D gene uncertain. The CDR3 sequence is CSVAESAYEQYF. For the CDR3, the DNA is TGCAGCGTTGCCGAGTCCGCCTACGAGCAGTACTTC.